The T cell receptor beta chain under discussion was sequenced for a study of T cell repertoires in cytomegalovirus infection. Overall study: TCR beta signatures that were public indicated CMV infection and matching HLA type. Study-wide results and limits: Of the TCR beta families, the public ones yielded a cumulative frequency that identified carriers of CMV plus the relevant HLA. The response measured ex vivo was dominated by TCR beta clonotypes (HLA-C-restricted and CMV-specific).

Via MiXCR, TCRdb re-called the reads, giving one row per CDR3 protein. The sample lists about 490,000 distinct CDR3 sequences; approximately 15% were seen once. The V gene's germline CDR1 is SGHTA and CDR2 FQGTGA. V was cut by 0 bases and J by 4 bases, with 12 bases left in between. The CDR3 loop spans 15 amino acids. A remark on this clonotype: Its specificity is not known. This may be a read error: a much more frequent sequence differs by one nucleotide.

The receptor's source is a human donor in good health (CMV status not recorded). Some clones in this sample may be carry-over from other donors' samples. The chain is built from TRBV7-3 and TRBJ1-1, with a possible D match to TRBD1 (5 bases). The sample was CD8+ T cells from PBMCs. CDR3: CASSLTEGASTEAFF. The CDR3 nucleotides read TGTGCCAGCAGCTTAACGGAAGGGGCGAGCACTGAAGCTTTCTTT.